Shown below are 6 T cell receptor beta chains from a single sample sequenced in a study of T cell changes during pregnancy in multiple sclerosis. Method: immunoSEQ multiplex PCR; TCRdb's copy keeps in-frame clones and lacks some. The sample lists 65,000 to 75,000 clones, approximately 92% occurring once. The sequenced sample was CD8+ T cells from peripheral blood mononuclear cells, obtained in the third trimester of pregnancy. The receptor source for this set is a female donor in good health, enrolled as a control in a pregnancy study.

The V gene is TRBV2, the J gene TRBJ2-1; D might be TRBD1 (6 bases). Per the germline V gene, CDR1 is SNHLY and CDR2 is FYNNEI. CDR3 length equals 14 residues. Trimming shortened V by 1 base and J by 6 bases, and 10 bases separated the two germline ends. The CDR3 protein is CASSEGVGGNEQFF. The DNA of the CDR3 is TGTGCCAGCAGTGAAGGCGTAGGGGGCAATGAGCAGTTCTTC. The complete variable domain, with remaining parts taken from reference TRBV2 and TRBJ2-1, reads EPEVTQTPSHQVTQMGQEVILRCVPISNHLYFYWYRQILGQKVEFLVSFYNNEISEKSEIFDDQFSVERPDGSNFTLKIRSTKLEDSAMYFCASSEGVGGNEQFFGPGTRLTVL.

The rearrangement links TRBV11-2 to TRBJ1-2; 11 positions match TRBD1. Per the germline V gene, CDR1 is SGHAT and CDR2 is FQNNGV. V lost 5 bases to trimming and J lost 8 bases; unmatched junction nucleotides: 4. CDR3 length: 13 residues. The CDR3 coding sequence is TGTGCCAGCAGCCGGGGACAGGGGGAAGGCTACACCTTC. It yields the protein CASSRGQGEGYTF.

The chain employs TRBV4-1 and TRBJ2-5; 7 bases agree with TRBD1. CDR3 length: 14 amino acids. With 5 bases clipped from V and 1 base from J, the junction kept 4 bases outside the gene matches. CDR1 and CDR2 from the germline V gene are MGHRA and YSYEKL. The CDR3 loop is CASSFRQGQETQYF. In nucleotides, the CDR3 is TGCGCCAGCAGCTTCCGACAGGGCCAAGAGACCCAGTACTTC.

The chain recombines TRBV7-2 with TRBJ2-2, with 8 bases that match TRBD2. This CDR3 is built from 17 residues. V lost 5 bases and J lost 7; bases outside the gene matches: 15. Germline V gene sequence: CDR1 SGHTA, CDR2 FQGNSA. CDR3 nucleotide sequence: TGTGCCAGCAGCCCAGGTTCTGGCGGGGGGTTCAGCGGGGAGCTGTTTTTT. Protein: CASSPGSGGGFSGELFF.

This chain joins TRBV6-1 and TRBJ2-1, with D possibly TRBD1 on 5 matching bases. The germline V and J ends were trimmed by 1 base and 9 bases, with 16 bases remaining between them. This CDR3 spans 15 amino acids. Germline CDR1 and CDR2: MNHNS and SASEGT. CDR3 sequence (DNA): TGTGCCAGCAGTGAAGAAAGGACAAACTTCTTTGAGCAGTTCTTC. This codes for CASSEERTNFFEQFF.

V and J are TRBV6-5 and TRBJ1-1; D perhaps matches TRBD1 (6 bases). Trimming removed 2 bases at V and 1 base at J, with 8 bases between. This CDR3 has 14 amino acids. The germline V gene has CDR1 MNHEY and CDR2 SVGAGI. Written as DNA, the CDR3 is TGTGCCAGCAGTTACACGGACAGGAACACTGAAGCTTTCTTT. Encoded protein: CASSYTDRNTEAFF.